These 26 T cell receptor beta chains were sequenced from one sample in a study of technical replicates of blood from a handful of donors. The method was immunoSEQ multiplex PCR; TCRdb's version includes in-frame clones alone and lacks a portion of them. Here the sample spans approximately 79,000 clones, roughly 90% being singletons. Specimen: T cells isolated from PBMCs. The receptor set was obtained from a human donor in good health.

The chain couples TRBV15 to TRBJ2-1, with D perhaps matching TRBD2 (5 bases). Trimming shortened V by 0 bases and J by 5 bases, and 11 bases separated the two germline ends. The CDR3 spans 15 residues. The germline V gene has CDR1 LNHNV and CDR2 YYDKDF (reference sequence). DNA of the CDR3: TGTGCCACCAGCAGAGATATAGGACTCGACAATGAGCAGTTCTTC. Translation gives CATSRDIGLDNEQFF.

This rearrangement joins TRBV7-7 to TRBJ2-3, with TRBD1 matching 7 bases. CDR1 is SSHAT and CDR2 is FNYEAQ in the germline V gene (reference sequence). The CDR3 length is 14 residues. With V trimmed by 5 bases and J by 1 base, 3 bases remained unmatched. DNA of the CDR3: TGTGCCAGCAGCCTAGGACAGGGCACAGATACGCAGTATTTT. It is translated as CASSLGQGTDTQYF.

This chain connects TRBV7-2 to TRBJ2-7; no clear D. This CDR3 has 14 amino acids. Deletions cut 3 bases from V and 2 bases from J, with 11 bases between. Per germline, CDR1 SGHTA and CDR2 FQGNSA. The CDR3 region has the DNA TGTGCCAGCAGCTTGATGTTTGGCCCCTACGAGCAGTACTTC. As protein: CASSLMFGPYEQYF.

The J gene is TRBJ1-2, the V gene TRBV6-5; possibly TRBD1 for D (6 bases). Germline V CDR1 and CDR2: MNHEY, SVGAGI. The ends were cut back, 2 bases at V and 4 bases at J, with 11 bases in the middle. This CDR3 has 14 amino acids. Here the CDR3 reads CASSYLQGTYGYTF. The CDR3 DNA follows: TGTGCCAGCAGTTACCTACAGGGTACCTATGGCTACACCTTC.

V and J are TRBV5-1 and TRBJ1-1; D is perhaps TRBD1 (5 bases). The CDR3 consists of 14 residues. V lost 5 bases, J lost 1 base, and 12 bases lay in between. Germline assignment: CDR1 SGHRS and CDR2 YFSETQ. CDR3 sequence: CASRWGGTNTEAFF. The CDR3 DNA reads TGCGCCAGCAGATGGGGCGGCACGAACACTGAAGCTTTCTTT.

The chain links TRBV5-1 to TRBJ2-7; TRBD1 matches 12 bases. The length of the CDR3 is 15 residues. V gave up 3 bases and J gave up 5 bases; unmatched junction bases: 6. The germline CDR1 and CDR2 sequences are SGHRS and YFSETQ. As DNA, the CDR3 is TGCGCCAGCAGCTCCCGGGACAGGGGGCTCCACGAGCAGTACTTC. It encodes CASSSRDRGLHEQYF.

The chain is built from TRBV29-1 and TRBJ2-1; 7 bases are shared with TRBD2. Germline loops: CDR1 SQVTM, CDR2 ANQGSEA. Losses at the gene ends were 5 bases for V and 6 bases for J; bases not matched to a gene: 4. This CDR3 contains 12 residues. CDR3 coding DNA: TGCAGCGTTCTTAGCGGGTCCAATGAGCAGTTCTTC. Protein: CSVLSGSNEQFF.

The chain is built from TRBV19 and TRBJ2-5; 7 positions match TRBD2. With V trimmed by 2 bases and J by 4 bases, 4 bases remained unmatched. CDR1 and CDR2 (germline): LNHDA, SQIVND (reference sequence). The CDR3 is 14 amino acids. CDR3 nucleotide sequence: TGTGCCAGTAGTATACCAATAGCGGGAGAGACCCAGTACTTC. Amino acid sequence: CASSIPIAGETQYF.

Only one count was recorded for this clone. This chain connects TRBV10-3 to TRBJ2-7; weak D call: TRBD2 (6 bases). Trimming cost V 4 bases and J 3 bases, with 19 bases left between them. Germline V gene lookup returns CDR1 ENHRY and CDR2 SYGVKD. This CDR3 has 16 residues. Here the CDR3 reads CAISGVVAGGFYEQYF. The CDR3 DNA sequence: TGTGCCATCAGTGGGGTTGTGGCCGGGGGATTCTACGAGCAGTACTTC.

This clone has only a few counts. This chain connects TRBV9 to TRBJ2-6; D unresolved. The V end lost 4 bases, the J end lost 2 bases, and 10 bases lay between the germline ends. Germline-derived CDR1 and CDR2 are SGDLS and YYNGEE. The CDR3 runs to 15 residues. The CDR3 loop is CASSSKLTGANVLTF. The CDR3 bases are TGTGCCAGCAGCTCCAAACTGACTGGGGCCAACGTCCTGACTTTC.

DNA for the CDR3: TGTGCCAGCGGTAGGAGACAGGGGAACACTGAAGCTTTCTTT. It specifies CASGRRQGNTEAFF. The genes are TRBV28 and TRBJ1-1; 7 nucleotides align to TRBD1. Germline V lookup: CDR1 MDHEN, CDR2 SYDVKM. The CDR3 has 14 residues. The V gene end was trimmed by 8 bases and the J gene end by 1 base; junction bases not matched to a gene: 7.

This clone was counted only a few times. The V call is TRBV5-1, the J call TRBJ1-1; TRBD1 agrees at 7 bases. J was trimmed by 2 bases and V by 4 bases; bases with no gene match: 5. CDR3 size: 14 residues. Germline V gene lookup returns CDR1 SGHRS and CDR2 YFSETQ. The CDR3 sequence: CASSTRTGNTEAFF. CDR3 coding DNA: TGCGCCAGCAGCACCAGGACAGGAAACACTGAAGCTTTCTTT.

The genes are TRBV4-1 and TRBJ1-3, with no clear D. The V and J ends lost 6 bases and 0 bases respectively, with 15 bases between them. The germline V gene has CDR1 MGHRA and CDR2 YSYEKL. This CDR3 region has 16 residues. The CDR3 nucleotides are TGCGCCAGCAGGGAAACAGACGCCGACTCTGGAAACACCATATATTTT. Amino acids: CASRETDADSGNTIYF.

CDR3: CASAAARHNEQFF. CDR3 DNA: TGTGCCAGCGCTGCGGCTCGACACAATGAGCAGTTCTTC. V and J are TRBV7-3 and TRBJ2-1, with D unresolved. CDR3 size: 13 residues. Trimming shortened V by 8 bases and J by 5 bases, and 13 bases separated the two germline ends. Germline CDR1 is SGHTA and CDR2 is FQGTGA.

This rearrangement joins TRBV9 to TRBJ2-7; D is perhaps TRBD2 (5 bases). CDR3 length equals 13 residues. V was shortened by 0 bases and J by 4 bases, with 8 bases between the two germline ends. CDR1 SGDLS and CDR2 YYNGEE come from the germline V gene. The CDR3 region is CASSVGTSYEQYF. Here the CDR3 DNA reads TGTGCCAGCAGCGTAGGTACTAGTTACGAGCAGTACTTC.

The chain joins TRBV14 to TRBJ2-2, with 7 bases matching TRBD1. Trimming cost V 1 base and J 4 bases; bases outside gene matches: 3. The CDR3 totals 15 residues. Germline CDR1 SGHDN, CDR2 FVKESK. The CDR3 protein is CASSQVDRSTGELFF. The CDR3 DNA is TGTGCCAGCAGCCAAGTGGACAGGTCCACCGGGGAGCTGTTTTTT.

The V gene is TRBV9, the J gene TRBJ1-2; D is uncertain. The germline V gene encodes CDR1 SGDLS and CDR2 YYNGEE. V lost 3 bases to trimming and J lost 5 bases, with 5 bases between them. CDR3 length: 11 amino acids. The chain's CDR3 is CASSGLYGYTF. CDR3 in DNA: TGTGCCAGCAGCGGACTTTATGGCTACACCTTC.

The CDR3 DNA reads as TGTGCCAGCAGCTTAGAACGCGAACTAGCGGGACTAAATGAGCAGTTCTTC. The encoded protein is CASSLERELAGLNEQFF. The V call is TRBV7-8, the J call TRBJ2-1, with TRBD2 matching over 10 bases. CDR3 length: 17 amino acids. The V gene end was trimmed by 1 base and the J gene end by 7 bases; junction bases not matched to a gene: 10. CDR1 is SGHVS and CDR2 is FQNEAQ in the germline V gene.

This chain connects TRBV6-1 to TRBJ2-3; 13 bases map to TRBD2. Germline CDR1 is MNHNS and CDR2 is SASEGT. The CDR3 covers 20 residues. J was trimmed by 4 bases and V by 4 bases; bases with no gene match: 17. CDR3 amino acids: CASSGQGAPLGLAGADTQYF. The CDR3 region has the DNA TGTGCCAGCAGTGGACAGGGGGCGCCTTTAGGACTAGCGGGAGCAGATACGCAGTATTTT.

The V and J genes are TRBV6-1 and TRBJ2-2; 10 nucleotides align to TRBD2. The trim removed 6 bases at V and 7 bases at J, leaving 8 bases unmatched. CDR1 is MNHNS, CDR2 SASEGT, per germline. The CDR3 sequence is 15 residues long. CDR3 amino acids: CASSSLAGKYGELFF. CDR3 DNA: TGTGCCAGCAGCTCACTAGCGGGAAAGTACGGGGAGCTGTTTTTT.

The chain recombines TRBV14 with TRBJ2-7; 9 bases fit TRBD1. Germline CDR1 SGHDN, CDR2 FVKESK. The J segment lost 2 bases and the V segment lost 3 bases, leaving 2 bases of the junction unmatched. The CDR3 runs 14 residues. The CDR3 nucleotides read TGTGCCAGCAGCCACGGACAGGGGCCCTACGAGCAGTACTTC. This sequence encodes CASSHGQGPYEQYF.

The chain links TRBV5-1 to TRBJ2-7; D is possibly TRBD1 (5 bases). V was shortened by 3 bases and J by 4 bases, with 11 bases between the two germline ends. The germline V gene encodes CDR1 SGHRS and CDR2 YFSETQ. The CDR3 is 13 residues long. The DNA of the CDR3 is TGCGCCAGCAGCTCTTATGACAGTTACGAGCAGTACTTC. Translation: CASSSYDSYEQYF.

This chain links TRBV4-3 with TRBJ2-7; D perhaps matches TRBD2 (5 bases). Germline V gives CDR1 LGHNA, CDR2 YSLEER. The CDR3 consists of 14 residues. V was cut by 0 bases and J by 0 bases, with 6 bases left in between. CDR3 DNA: TGCGCCAGCAGCCAAGAAAGCGGCTCCTACGAGCAGTACTTC. It yields the protein CASSQESGSYEQYF.

CDR3 sequence: CASRGQANTEAFF. The CDR3 DNA sequence: TGTGCCAGCAGGGGGCAAGCAAACACTGAAGCTTTCTTT. This sequence joins TRBV2 and TRBJ1-1; a possible D gene is TRBD1 (5 bases). Trimming took 6 bases from V and 2 from J, leaving 10 bases between them. Germline-derived CDR1 and CDR2 are SNHLY and FYNNEI. CDR3 length: 13 residues.

The chain carries TRBV6-5 and TRBJ2-7, with unresolved D. The ends were cut back, 5 bases at V and 0 bases at J, with 11 bases in the middle. The CDR3 runs to 14 residues. The germline V gene encodes CDR1 MNHEY and CDR2 SVGAGI. The CDR3 bases are TGTGCCAGCAGTCAAAGGTACTACTCCTACGAGCAGTACTTC. It specifies CASSQRYYSYEQYF.

The chain links TRBV7-9 to TRBJ1-3; no clear D. CDR3 length equals 14 residues. V shed 5 bases and J shed 9 bases, with 17 bases lying between them. CDR1 SEHNR and CDR2 FQNEAQ come from the germline V gene (reference sequence). Here the CDR3 reads CASSPSTAGGTIYF. The CDR3 nucleotides are TGTGCCAGCAGCCCCTCGACCGCGGGCGGCACCATATATTTT.